One and the same sample provided the 5 T cell receptor beta chains below, sequenced in a study of T cell clonality in common variable immunodeficiency. Libraries were prepared by immunoSEQ multiplex PCR; TCRdb keeps only in-frame clonotypes and omits some of them. The sample was found to contain about 50,000 clones, and every one recurs. Sequencing used peripheral blood mononuclear cells. Receptors originate from a person between 18 and 75 years old in good health.

Ten or more counts support this clone. The read stops 3 residues short of the end of the CDR3; the missing end is completed from the germline J gene. This chain joins TRBV5-1 and TRBJ2-2, with TRBD2 matching 7 bases. The germline CDR1 and CDR2 sequences are SGHRS and YFSETQ. Trimming took 0 bases from V and 5 from J; bases not matched to a gene: 7. This CDR3 has 16 amino acids. The CDR3 DNA, read in part, is TGCGCCAGCAGCTTGGTGGCGTCCGGGGGGACCGGGGAG. Protein: CASSLVASGGTGE. The complete CDR3 protein is CASSLVASGGTGELFF. The entire variable domain, with the rest obtained from reference TRBV5-1 and TRBJ2-2, is as follows: KAGVTQTPRYLIKTRGQQVTLSCSPISGHRSVSWYQQTPGQGLQFLFEYFSETQRNKGNFPGRFSGRQFSNSRSEMNVSTLELGDSALYLCASSLVASGGTGELFFGEGSRLTVL.

The sample holds many counts of this clone. With the read ending 3 residues before the CDR3 end, the germline J gene is used to fill in that end. The gene calls are TRBV19 and TRBJ2-1; possibly TRBD1 for D (6 bases). Germline CDR1 and CDR2: LNHDA and SQIVND (reference sequence). This CDR3 contains 16 residues. V was cut by 6 bases and J by 1 base, with 16 bases left in between. CDR3 DNA (partial): TGTGCCAGTAGCTTCGGGCAGGGGATTTCCTACAATGAG. Translating it yields CASSFGQGISYNE. The full CDR3 protein reads CASSFGQGISYNEQFF.

This clone was counted ten times or more. The CDR3 sequence: CASSPSGQETQYF. The sequenced CDR3 bases are TGTGCCAGCAGCCCATCAGGCCAAGAGACC. The rearrangement uses TRBV7-9 and TRBJ2-5; unclear D gene. The read ends 3 residues shy of where the CDR3 ends; the end is completed using the germline J gene. Trimming took off 5 bases at V and 1 base at J, with 8 bases between the two ends. This CDR3 comprises 13 residues. CDR1 and CDR2 (germline): SEHNR, FQNEAQ (reference sequence). Full variable domain (outside the CDR3, taken from reference TRBV7-9 and TRBJ2-5): DTGVSQNPRHKITKRGQNVTFRCDPISEHNRLYWYRQTLGQGPEFLTYFQNEAQLEKSRLLSDRFSAERPKGSFSTLEIQRTEQGDSAMYLCASSPSGQETQYFGPGTRLLVL.

This clone appeared many times. The CDR3 end lies 3 residues beyond the end of the read and is filled in from the germline J gene. The chain links TRBV27 to TRBJ2-2; TRBD1 agrees at 9 bases. The CDR3 totals 17 residues. Trimming cost V 1 base and J 6 bases; bases outside gene matches: 9. CDR1 and CDR2 from the germline V gene are MNHEY and SMNVEV (reference sequence). The CDR3 DNA, read in part, is TGTGCCAGCAGTTTATTAGGGGGACAGGGATCCGCCGGGGAG. It encodes CASSLLGGQGSAGE. The entire CDR3 protein is CASSLLGGQGSAGELFF.

The sample holds many counts of this clone. The DNA ends 3 residues before the CDR3 does, and the rest of the CDR3 is filled in from the germline J gene. The chain carries TRBV30 and TRBJ1-5; D unclear. The V gene's germline CDR1 is GTSNPN and CDR2 SVGIG (reference sequence). V was cut by 0 bases and J by 1 base, with 7 bases left in between. The CDR3 totals 14 residues. This CDR3 is CAWSVGQSNQPQHF. The covered CDR3 bases are TGTGCCTGGAGTGTAGGGCAGAGCAATCAGCCC.